Below, 17 T cell receptor beta chains from the same sample are listed, as sequenced in a study of vaccination and CD4 T cells after COVID-19. The treatment denotes: approximately nine-day PBMC culture with coronavirus spike peptide pools or control peptides (ViraFEST assay). Once obtained from cultured CD4+ T cells, the DNA was sequenced using the Oncomine TCR Beta short-read assay. TCRdb recomputed calls from the PCR reads with MiXCR, one row per CDR3 protein. Altogether fewer than 25,000 distinct CDR3 sequences are present, about two fifths being singletons, with the ten largest covering approximately 12%. These receptors are not linked to any known antigen. Source material: CD4+ T cells from blood, cultured in vitro. The receptors were sampled from a human donor who had recovered from COVID-19.

The chain joins TRBV6-4 to TRBJ2-4; 7 nucleotides match TRBD2. This CDR3 comprises 18 residues. J was trimmed by 0 bases and V by 2 bases; bases with no gene match: 10. Germline CDR1 reads MRHNA; CDR2 reads SNTAGT. CDR3 sequence (DNA): TGTGCCAGCAGTGACGGCCCGGGAGTAGCGGGAGCCAAAAACATTCAGTACTTC. Encoded protein: CASSDGPGVAGAKNIQYF.

The V and J genes are TRBV28 and TRBJ1-5, with 7 nucleotides matching TRBD1. V lost 3 bases to trimming and J lost 6 bases; unmatched junction nucleotides: 8. Germline CDR1 is MDHEN and CDR2 is SYDVKM. The CDR3 is 15 amino acids. The CDR3 sequence is CASSFGDREVQPQHF. DNA of the CDR3: TGTGCCAGCAGTTTCGGAGACAGGGAAGTTCAGCCCCAGCATTTT.

The rearrangement uses TRBV6-5 and TRBJ1-5; tentatively, D is TRBD1 (5 bases). The CDR3 has 14 amino acids. V lost 2 bases and J 2 bases, leaving 7 bases between the germline ends. Germline V gene lookup returns CDR1 MNHEY and CDR2 SVGAGI. In nucleotides, the CDR3 is TGTGCCAGCAGTTACGGGGGAGGCAATCAGCCCCAGCATTTT. Residues: CASSYGGGNQPQHF.

This clonotype showed up just a few times. The chain has TRBV19 and TRBJ2-2, with 7 nucleotides matching TRBD1. Germline assignment: CDR1 LNHDA and CDR2 SQIVND (reference sequence). Trimming removed 3 bases from V and 0 bases from J; junction bases left unmatched: 4. The CDR3 has 16 amino acids. The CDR3 DNA sequence: TGTGCCAGTAGTATCCGGGACAGTCCGAACACCGGGGAGCTGTTTTTT. Amino acid sequence: CASSIRDSPNTGELFF.

The V gene is TRBV19, the J gene TRBJ2-7, with TRBD2 matching over 12 bases. The CDR3 spans 14 residues. Germline V gives CDR1 LNHDA, CDR2 SQIVND (reference sequence). Germline trimming cut 6 bases from V and 2 bases from J; bases unmatched to any gene: 2. The CDR3 bases are TGTGCCAGTAGCAGGACTAGCGGGGCCTACGAGCAGTACTTC. It specifies CASSRTSGAYEQYF. The complete variable domain, with remaining parts taken from reference TRBV19 and TRBJ2-7, reads DGGITQSPKYLFRKEGQNVTLSCEQNLNHDAMYWYRQDPGQGLRLIYYSQIVNDFQKGDIAEGYSVSREKKESFPLTVTSAQKNPTAFYLCASSRTSGAYEQYFGPGTRLTVT.

The chain uses TRBV6-1 and TRBJ1-6, with 7 bases that match TRBD1. V was clipped by 1 base and J by 9 bases; unmatched bases: 9. The germline gives CDR1 MNHNS, CDR2 SASEGT. The CDR3 has 16 residues. Here the CDR3 DNA reads TGTGCCAGCAGTGAAGGGTTAGGGGGCTTCGGTTCACCCCTCCACTTT. Its protein is CASSEGLGGFGSPLHF.

The sample holds a few counts of this clonotype. The gene calls are TRBV2 and TRBJ2-7, with 11 bases lining up with TRBD1. The ends lost 6 bases at V and 3 bases at J; junction bases unmatched: 4. This CDR3 is built from 14 residues. In germline, CDR1 is SNHLY, CDR2 FYNNEI. The CDR3 reads CASRAGQGVYEQYF. As DNA, the CDR3 is TGTGCCAGCAGGGCGGGACAGGGGGTCTACGAGCAGTACTTC.

This sequence joins TRBV6-2 or TRBV6-3 and TRBJ2-6; D is undetermined. The V gene lost 8 bases and the J gene lost 0 bases, with 8 bases spanning the gap. This CDR3 contains 14 residues. The V gene's germline CDR1 is MNHEY and CDR2 SVGEGT. The CDR3 DNA is TGTGCCAGCGGGTTGGGCTCTGGGGCCAACGTCCTGACTTTC. It specifies CASGLGSGANVLTF.

This clonotype was picked up a small number of times. CDR3 DNA sequence: TGTGCCAGCAGCCCGGATGACAGGGGGGGCTATGGCTACACCTTC. This translates into CASSPDDRGGYGYTF. The rearrangement joins TRBV7-9 to TRBJ1-2; 9 bases line up with TRBD1. V was pared by 5 bases and J by 4 bases, with 8 bases of the junction left unmatched. The germline V gene has CDR1 SEHNR and CDR2 FQNEAQ (reference sequence). The length of the CDR3 is 15 residues.

V is TRBV6-2 or TRBV6-3 and J is TRBJ2-3; D gene ambiguous. Looked up from germline, CDR1 is MNHEY and CDR2 is SVGEGT. This CDR3 is built from 15 residues. V lost 0 bases to trimming and J lost 4 bases, with 11 bases between them. This CDR3 reads CASSYSNLGPDTQYF. In DNA form, the CDR3 reads TGTGCCAGCAGTTACTCGAATTTGGGTCCAGATACGCAGTATTTT.

There are a few counts of this clonotype. The V call is TRBV20-1, the J call TRBJ1-3; D is undetermined. V lost 0 bases and J 0 bases, leaving 3 bases between the germline ends. This CDR3 is built from 13 residues. CDR1 and CDR2 from the germline V gene are DFQATT and SNEGSKA (reference sequence). The chain's CDR3 is CSARDSSGNTIYF. CDR3 DNA sequence: TGCAGTGCTAGAGATAGCTCTGGAAACACCATATATTTT.

The chain recombines TRBV29-1 with TRBJ1-5, with a possible D match to TRBD1 (5 bases). CDR1 and CDR2 (germline): SQVTM, ANQGSEA. Trimming took off 4 bases at V and 4 bases at J, with 14 bases between the two ends. This CDR3 has 14 amino acids. The CDR3 DNA reads as TGCAGCGTTGGATTTTCGGGGGGGAATCAGCCCCAGCATTTT. It encodes CSVGFSGGNQPQHF. Full variable domain (remainder filled in from reference TRBV29-1 and TRBJ1-5): SAVISQKPSRDICQRGTSLTIQCQVDSQVTMMFWYRQQPGQSLTLIATANQGSEATYESGFVIDKFPISRPNLTFSTLTVSNMSPEDSSIYLCSVGFSGGNQPQHFGDGTRLSIL.

This clonotype turned up a few times. The chain uses TRBV9 and TRBJ2-7, with 8 nucleotides matching TRBD2. The ends lost 4 bases at V and 3 bases at J; junction bases unmatched: 6. CDR1 and CDR2 from the germline V gene are SGDLS and YYNGEE. CDR3 length: 14 residues. CDR3 coding DNA: TGTGCCAGCAGCCTGAGCGGGGGTAACTACGAGCAGTACTTC. As protein: CASSLSGGNYEQYF.

This clonotype has only a few counts. The CDR3 DNA sequence: TGCAGTGCTAAAGCGGGACCGACGCAGTATTTT. This sequence encodes CSAKAGPTQYF. The rearrangement joins TRBV20-1 to TRBJ2-3; 7 nucleotides align to TRBD2. Per the germline V gene, CDR1 is DFQATT and CDR2 is SNEGSKA (reference sequence). Trimming took 4 bases from V and 9 from J; bases not matched to a gene: 4. This CDR3 contains 11 residues.

The chain uses TRBV28 and TRBJ2-2, with 9 bases fitting TRBD1. The V segment lost 6 bases and the J segment 7 bases; nucleotides outside the gene matches: 9. Germline V gene lookup returns CDR1 MDHEN and CDR2 SYDVKM. CDR3 size: 15 residues. The CDR3 DNA is TGTGCCAGCAGGCTTCCCGGACAGGGGAGCGGGGAGCTGTTTTTT. Translating gives CASRLPGQGSGELFF.

This clonotype was observed a single time. The chain joins TRBV5-1 to TRBJ2-1; D is unresolved. The CDR3 loop spans 13 amino acids. The V end was cut by 4 bases, the J end by 4 bases, with 9 bases between. Germline assignment: CDR1 SGHRS and CDR2 YFSETQ. The chain's CDR3 is CASSPDPYNEQFF. CDR3 DNA: TGCGCCAGCAGCCCGGACCCGTACAATGAGCAGTTCTTC.

The chain uses TRBV21-1 and TRBJ2-1; no DNA check was done on the table's D call, TRBD1. TRBV21-1 is marked as a pseudogene. This CDR3 region has 17 residues. CDR3 in amino acids: CASSKGFRGQGACEQFF. CDR3 bases: TGTGCCAGCAGCAAAGGTTTTAGGGGACAGGGGGCCTGTGAGCAGTTCTTC.